This TCR beta chain was sequenced during a study of blood T cell repertoires in COVID-19 (dated by TCRdb to the early 2020s). With regard to the full study: The collaborator samples originated in the United States, Italy and Spain and spanned the acute and convalescent phases of COVID-19. The prospective study material was composed of cDNA or gDNA derived from T cells, B-cell-depleted T cells, or PBMCs. Deeply sampled blood TCRbeta repertoires from subjects exposed to, actively infected with, or recovered from COVID-19 were included in the dataset. The repertoires were released in a freely available public database meant as a resource for research on the immune response to SARS-CoV-2. Samples were obtained from the ongoing ImmuneRACE study (first 160 participants) and from about 1,300 subjects provided by 6 global collaborators. A de-identified subject ID, COVID-19 status, age in years and sex were almost always included in the sample metadata. Where available, HLA class I and class II types were obtained from metadata supplied by the sample provider rather than from assay-based typing.

Regarding this clone: No antigen is known for it. No much larger clone exists at a distance of one base, and base qualities are not known.

Study-wide conclusions, independent of this receptor: The amount of clinical and demographic metadata varied by source and participant and was provided uncurated.

The collaborating institutions used their own protocols to collect whole blood in K2EDTA tubes. For TCRbeta analysis, collaborators shipped samples in one of three forms: frozen whole blood, isolated PBMCs, or DNA extracted from either of those sample types. V is clipped by 0 bases and J by 1 base, and the sequence between their germline boundaries is 8 bases long. CDR1 and CDR2, per the germline V gene, are SGHRS and YFSETQ. The CDR3 starts with the cysteine, ends with the phenylalanine, and has 14 residues. The read is trimmed to its CDR3 DNA, 42 bases read in frame from base 1. TCRbeta CDR3 regions were amplified from genomic DNA using the immunoSEQ Assay, a bias-controlled multiplex PCR. As for the original processing: The number of nucleated cells in each sample was estimated by amplification of reference gene primers within the assay. To quantify the absolute abundance of each unique TCRbeta CDR3 rearrangement, sequence reads were collapsed and filtered. For each sample, productive Simpson clonality was calculated as the square root of Simpson's diversity index across productive rearrangements. TCRdb mirrors the immuneACCESS table, restricted to in-frame sequences. Some clones are absent from its copies; in checked studies, under half trace to an unresolved V gene, and the reason for the others is unknown. V, J and clone size are those of that table, while D and trimming were read from the DNA. This sample comprises about 140,000 clones, about four fifths of them detected only once. Roughly 1.4% of the sample goes to the ten largest clones.

This chain is built from TRBV5-1 and TRBJ2-7, with a weak D call of TRBD2 (5 bases match). This clonotype originated in a human donor in a cohort sampled during active COVID-19. Sequences were obtained from peripheral blood. In nucleotide form, the sequence is TGCGCCAGCAGCTTGGTCGGGGATTCCTACGAGCAGTACTTC. This gives the protein CASSLVGDSYEQYF.